This is a list of T cell receptor beta chains from one sample in a study of early T cells in non-severe SARS-CoV-2 infection. TCRdb re-analysed the 5' RACE reads in MiXCR, keeping a single row per CDR3 protein. Found here are 50,000 or so distinct CDR3 sequences, approximately 12% of them singletons; the top ten hold roughly a tenth. Sequencing was carried out using whole blood. These receptors originate from an adult who was a healthcare worker with PCR-confirmed SARS-CoV-2 infection or an uninfected control (not recorded which). The CDR3 runs from the conserved cysteine through the conserved F or W. The order of the fields is J gene, D gene, clone size, V gene, CDR3 DNA, CDR3 protein. D genes are given only for firm matches. Expanded clones get a size class; other rows say once, few or many, or leave the size out.

J: TRBJ2-7; D: .; size: many; V: TRBV12-2; DNA: TGTGCAAGTCGCTTAGACTCGCGGGAGTCCTACGAGCAGTACTTC; CDR3: CASRLDSRESYEQYF
J: TRBJ2-7; D: TRBD2; size: many; V: TRBV29-1; DNA: TGCAGCGGGGGGACTAGCGGGAGGTCCTACGAGCAGTACTTC; CDR3: CSGGTSGRSYEQYF
J: TRBJ1-1; D: TRBD1; size: many; V: TRBV6-5; DNA: TGTGCCAGCAGTCAAGACAGGGGCTTGACTGAAGCTTTCTTT; CDR3: CASSQDRGLTEAFF
J: TRBJ2-7; D: .; size: many; V: TRBV5-1; DNA: TGCGCCAGCAGCTCACAGACTGGGATCTACGAGCAGTACTTC; CDR3: CASSSQTGIYEQYF
J: TRBJ1-5; D: .; size: many; V: TRBV30; DNA: TGTGCCTGGAGTCCGACAGCCGTCACGCCCCAGCATTTT; CDR3: CAWSPTAVTPQHF
J: TRBJ2-7; D: TRBD2; size: many; V: TRBV11-2; DNA: TGTGCCAGCAGCCTAGGGACTAGCGGGAGCTCCTACGAGCAGTACTTC; CDR3: CASSLGTSGSSYEQYF
J: TRBJ2-7; D: .; size: .; V: TRBV29-1; DNA: TGCAGCGTTGAAGCCCGGGGGGCACGCGAGCAGTACTTC; CDR3: CSVEARGAREQYF
J: TRBJ2-1; D: .; size: many; V: TRBV29-1; DNA: TGCAGCGTTGAAGGCGGGGTGAGTGAGCAGTTCTTC; CDR3: CSVEGGVSEQFF
J: TRBJ2-7; D: .; size: many; V: TRBV28; DNA: TGTGCCAGCAGTTCTCCTACAGGCACGGGCTACGAGCAGTACTTC; CDR3: CASSSPTGTGYEQYF
J: TRBJ2-3; D: .; size: .; V: TRBV11-2; DNA: TGTGCCAGCAGCCCCTGGAGGGGACGTGGCACAGATACGCAGTATTTT; CDR3: CASSPWRGRGTDTQYF
J: TRBJ2-1; D: TRBD1; size: many; V: TRBV7-9; DNA: TGTGCCAGCAGCCTCGACAGGGGCAATGAGCAGTTCTTC; CDR3: CASSLDRGNEQFF
J: TRBJ2-3; D: .; size: few; V: TRBV4-1; DNA: TGCGCCAGCAGCCAAGCCCACAGATTTTCTCCAGATACGCAGTATTTT; CDR3: CASSQAHRFSPDTQYF
J: TRBJ1-5; D: TRBD1; size: many; V: TRBV28; DNA: TGTGCCAGCAGTCTACAGGGGGTTTCCAATCAGCCCCAGCATTTT; CDR3: CASSLQGVSNQPQHF
J: TRBJ1-1; D: TRBD1; size: many; V: TRBV5-8; DNA: TGTGCCAGCAGCCTGGGGCAGGGGGCAGGATGGAACACTGAAGCTTTCTTT; CDR3: CASSLGQGAGWNTEAFF
J: TRBJ2-3; D: .; size: many; V: TRBV10-3; DNA: TGTGCCATCAGTGCTGTCAGACAGTCGCAGACAGATACGCAGTATTTT; CDR3: CAISAVRQSQTDTQYF
J: TRBJ1-5; D: TRBD1; size: many; V: TRBV7-8; DNA: TGTGCCAGCAGCTTAGCCGGGACCGGGACAGTCGGTCAGCCCCAGCATTTT; CDR3: CASSLAGTGTVGQPQHF
J: TRBJ2-7; D: TRBD2; size: few; V: TRBV19; DNA: TGTGCCAGTAGCAGCTTTAGCGGGAGTAGAAACGAGCAGTACTTC; CDR3: CASSSFSGSRNEQYF
J: TRBJ2-1; D: .; size: many; V: TRBV6-1; DNA: TGTGCCAGCAGTGAAGTAAGGGGAGGTGAGCAGTTCTTC; CDR3: CASSEVRGGEQFF
J: TRBJ2-2; D: TRBD2; size: few; V: TRBV7-6; DNA: TGTGCCAGCAGCTCCTCTGGGAGCGGGAGGGCCAGCGGGGAGCTGTTTTTT; CDR3: CASSSSGSGRASGELFF
J: TRBJ2-7; D: .; size: many; V: TRBV5-1; DNA: TGCGCCAGCAGCCCCTTCGGTTCCGAGGACGAGCAGTACTTC; CDR3: CASSPFGSEDEQYF
J: TRBJ1-4; D: .; size: many; V: TRBV7-6; DNA: TGTGCCAGCAGCGAACAGGGTGACCGATATGAAAAACTGTTTTTT; CDR3: CASSEQGDRYEKLFF
J: TRBJ2-5; D: .; size: few; V: TRBV6-6; DNA: TGTGCCAGCACCCCGTTCACCCAAGAGACCCAGTACTTC; CDR3: CASTPFTQETQYF
J: TRBJ2-3; D: TRBD2; size: few; V: TRBV9; DNA: TGTGCCAGCAGCGTCCCTTTGGCGGGAGGACCCACAGATACGCAGTATTTT; CDR3: CASSVPLAGGPTDTQYF
J: TRBJ2-5; D: .; size: many; V: TRBV7-6; DNA: TGTGCCAGCAGCTTAACGGTCTCGGGGGTGGGTCAAGAGACCCAGTACTTC; CDR3: CASSLTVSGVGQETQYF
J: TRBJ1-1; D: TRBD1; size: few; V: TRBV6-5; DNA: TGTGCCAGCAGGGGGGACAGGGGAAAGGTTTCTGAAGCTTTCTTT; CDR3: CASRGDRGKVSEAFF
J: TRBJ2-7; D: .; size: .; V: TRBV4-1; DNA: TGCGCCAGCAGCCAAGACCCAGGGGTCCCCTACGAGCAGTACTTC; CDR3: CASSQDPGVPYEQYF
J: TRBJ1-3; D: .; size: .; V: TRBV6-5; DNA: TGTGCCAGCACCCCGGCCTCTGGAAACACCATATATTTT; CDR3: CASTPASGNTIYF